This is a list of T cell receptor beta chains from one sample in a study of blood T cell repertoires in COVID-19. Profiling relied on immunoSEQ multiplex PCR, and the TCRdb table lists in-frame clones only, not all of them. The table records 65,000 to 90,000 clones, around 90% of them present only once. The material sequenced was peripheral blood. These receptors originate from a woman aged 18-35 years with acute or convalescent COVID-19. Each CDR3 is given with its conserved first and last residue. The D gene is left open where the match is weak. Clone size is not always given. Where it is, it says once, few, many or a class for expanded clones.

v_call	j_call	d_call	clone_size	cdr3_aa	cdr3_nt
TRBV2	TRBJ1-1	NA	NA	CASSEGRATEAFF	TGTGCCAGCAGCGAGGGAAGGGCCACTGAAGCTTTCTTT
TRBV18	TRBJ1-1	NA	NA	CASSPQGAGMNTEAFF	TGTGCCAGCTCACCACAAGGGGCGGGGATGAACACTGAAGCTTTCTTT
TRBV28	TRBJ1-4	NA	NA	CASSLSLIVGAPEKLFF	TGTGCCAGCAGTTTATCCCTGATCGTGGGGGCGCCAGAAAAACTGTTTTTT
TRBV6-2/TRBV6-3	TRBJ2-2	NA	NA	CASSSWTDQRSNTGELFF	TGTGCCAGCAGTTCGTGGACAGACCAGCGATCGAACACCGGGGAGCTGTTTTTT
TRBV10-3	TRBJ1-5	NA	NA	CAISDYDQPQHF	TGTGCCATCAGTGACTACGATCAGCCCCAGCATTTT
TRBV14	TRBJ1-1	NA	NA	CASSQEIQGTRAFF	TGTGCCAGCAGCCAAGAGATACAGGGAACGAGAGCTTTCTTT
TRBV3-1/TRBV3-2	TRBJ2-2	NA	NA	CASSQEYGVGTGELFF	TGTGCCAGCAGCCAAGAATACGGGGTTGGCACCGGGGAGCTGTTTTTT
TRBV5-6	TRBJ1-1	NA	NA	CASSLLTGSDTEAFF	TGTGCCAGCAGCTTACTGACAGGATCAGACACTGAAGCTTTCTTT
TRBV29-1	TRBJ1-1	NA	NA	CSVEVAGVNTEAFF	TGCAGCGTTGAAGTGGCAGGGGTGAACACTGAAGCTTTCTTT
TRBV3-1/TRBV3-2	TRBJ1-1	NA	NA	CASSQWQGYTEAFF	TGTGCCAGCAGCCAATGGCAGGGGTACACTGAAGCTTTCTTT
TRBV2	TRBJ1-2	TRBD1	few	CASAQGAYGYTF	TGTGCCAGCGCACAGGGGGCCTATGGCTACACCTTC
TRBV11-2	TRBJ1-1	NA	NA	CASSLVSSENTEAFF	TGTGCCAGCAGCTTAGTTTCGTCAGAGAACACTGAAGCTTTCTTT
TRBV27	TRBJ1-6	NA	NA	CASSLLLNSPLHF	TGTGCCAGCAGTCTCCTCCTAAATTCACCCCTCCACTTT
TRBV11-2	TRBJ1-2	NA	NA	CASSFSGGGGYTF	TGTGCCAGCAGCTTCTCGGGAGGGGGTGGCTACACCTTC
TRBV27	TRBJ1-5	NA	NA	CASSPTGGGNQPQHF	TGTGCCAGCAGTCCGACTGGGGGGGGCAATCAGCCCCAGCATTTT
TRBV3-1/TRBV3-2	TRBJ1-1	NA	NA	CASSQVNRGTEAFF	TGTGCCAGCAGCCAAGTAAACCGGGGCACTGAAGCTTTCTTT
TRBV2	TRBJ2-3	TRBD2	NA	CASSGVAGVRTDTQYF	TGTGCCAGCAGCGGCGTAGCGGGAGTAAGGACAGATACGCAGTATTTT
TRBV2	TRBJ1-5	NA	NA	CASSLTFNSNQPQHF	TGTGCCAGCAGCTTGACATTCAATAGCAATCAGCCCCAGCATTTT
TRBV5-8	TRBJ1-1	TRBD1	NA	CASRSDRGFEAFF	TGTGCCAGCAGGTCCGACAGGGGCTTTGAAGCTTTCTTT
TRBV10-1	TRBJ2-2	NA	NA	CASSDRTTGSGELFF	TGCGCCAGCAGTGACCGTACGACAGGCTCCGGGGAGCTGTTTTTT
TRBV6-6	TRBJ1-6	TRBD1	NA	CASSDTGDRAAPLHF	TGTGCCAGCAGTGATACCGGGGACAGGGCGGCACCCCTCCACTTT
TRBV10-2	TRBJ1-1	TRBD1	few	CASRGQGSNTEAFF	TGCGCCAGCAGAGGACAGGGGTCGAACACTGAAGCTTTCTTT
TRBV5-4	TRBJ2-1	TRBD2	NA	CASSLAGTSGGSPEEQFF	TGTGCCAGCAGCTTGGCGGGGACTAGCGGGGGGTCCCCGGAGGAGCAGTTCTTC
TRBV4-1	TRBJ1-1	NA	NA	CASSQETGRVKSAFF	TGCGCCAGCAGCCAAGAGACCGGGCGGGTGAAATCAGCTTTCTTT
TRBV5-5	TRBJ1-3	TRBD1	once	CASSTYRGGSSGNTIYF	TGTGCCAGCAGCACCTACAGGGGCGGAAGCTCTGGAAACACCATATATTTT
TRBV6-2/TRBV6-3	TRBJ2-7	TRBD2	once	CASSATSGRAVAYEQYF	TGTGCCAGCAGTGCTACTAGCGGGAGGGCCGTCGCCTACGAGCAGTACTTC
TRBV4-2	TRBJ2-4	TRBD2	NA	CASSQDALAGGNIQYF	TGTGCCAGCAGCCAGGACGCACTAGCGGGGGGGAACATTCAGTACTTC
TRBV19	TRBJ1-4	NA	once	CASSSRFIGEKLFF	TGTGCCAGTAGTTCTAGGTTTATCGGTGAAAAACTGTTTTTT
TRBV10-2	TRBJ1-1	TRBD1	once	CASSETGGQEAFF	TGCGCCAGCAGCGAGACAGGGGGCCAAGAAGCTTTCTTT
TRBV14	TRBJ2-2	TRBD2	few	CASSHRGGRETGELFF	TGTGCCAGCAGCCACCGTGGCGGGAGAGAAACCGGGGAGCTGTTTTTT
TRBV19	TRBJ1-1	NA	NA	CASSTLTTPGTEAFF	TGTGCCAGTAGCACCCTCACGACCCCCGGGACTGAAGCTTTCTTT
TRBV4-1	TRBJ1-2	NA	NA	CASSQAGEGWYGYTF	TGCGCCAGCAGCCAAGCCGGGGAGGGATGGTATGGCTACACCTTC
TRBV27	TRBJ1-2	NA	NA	CASSPRGAYGYTF	TGTGCCAGCAGTCCCCGGGGAGCTTATGGCTACACCTTC
TRBV18	TRBJ2-3	NA	once	CASSPTTADTQYF	TGTGCCAGCTCACCAACTACCGCAGATACGCAGTATTTT
TRBV7-2	TRBJ2-2	TRBD2	NA	CASSSIIAGVSTGELFF	TGTGCCAGCAGTTCTATCATAGCGGGAGTATCCACCGGGGAGCTGTTTTTT
TRBV5-1	TRBJ2-1	NA	few	CASSFDNTYNEQFF	TGCGCCAGCAGCTTTGACAATACCTACAATGAGCAGTTCTTC
TRBV7-2	TRBJ2-3	TRBD2	NA	CASSFLPPTSASTDTQYF	TGTGCCAGCAGCTTCCTCCCCCCCACTAGCGCCAGCACAGATACGCAGTATTTT
TRBV11-2	TRBJ1-5	NA	NA	CASSLDRFSNQPQHF	TGTGCCAGCAGCTTAGATCGTTTCAGCAATCAGCCCCAGCATTTT
TRBV20-1	TRBJ2-7	NA	few	CSVRAAYEQYF	TGCAGTGTCAGGGCTGCCTACGAGCAGTACTTC
TRBV12-3/TRBV12-4	TRBJ1-2	TRBD1	NA	CASSQTGGYGYTF	TGTGCCAGCAGTCAAACAGGGGGCTATGGCTACACCTTC
TRBV19	TRBJ2-5	NA	NA	CASSMGKGAQETQYF	TGTGCCAGTAGTATGGGAAAAGGGGCCCAAGAGACCCAGTACTTC
TRBV13	TRBJ2-1	TRBD2	NA	CASSFDGREQFF	TGTGCCAGCAGCTTCGACGGGAGGGAGCAGTTCTTC
TRBV24-1	TRBJ2-2	NA	NA	CATSDPVTRTGELFF	TGTGCCACCAGTGACCCAGTAACACGCACCGGGGAGCTGTTTTTT
TRBV7-9	TRBJ2-7	NA	few	CASSLAESEQYF	TGTGCCAGCAGCTTGGCGGAGAGCGAGCAGTACTTC
TRBV4-3	TRBJ1-6	NA	NA	CASSQASDNSPLHF	TGCGCCAGCAGCCAAGCATCGGATAATTCACCCCTCCACTTT
TRBV2	TRBJ2-1	TRBD1	NA	CASSTGTDEQFF	TGTGCCAGCAGCACCGGGACAGATGAGCAGTTCTTC
TRBV9	TRBJ2-3	TRBD2	NA	CASSAISGGASDTQYF	TGTGCCAGCAGCGCAATTAGCGGGGGGGCGTCAGATACGCAGTATTTT
TRBV7-8	TRBJ1-2	NA	NA	CASSPRDTNYGYTF	TGTGCCAGCAGCCCCAGGGACACGAACTATGGCTACACCTTC
TRBV3-1/TRBV3-2	TRBJ1-3	NA	NA	CASSQFGVAGNTIYF	TGTGCCAGCAGTCAATTCGGGGTTGCTGGAAACACCATATATTTT
TRBV14	TRBJ2-7	NA	NA	CASSQPAQGGQFHEQYF	TGTGCCAGCAGCCAACCAGCCCAGGGGGGACAGTTCCACGAGCAGTACTTC
TRBV6-5	TRBJ2-1	TRBD2	NA	CASRRTSGRVNEQFF	TGTGCCAGCAGGCGTACTAGCGGGAGGGTTAATGAGCAGTTCTTC
TRBV30	TRBJ1-6	NA	NA	CAWSDSNSPLHF	TGTGCCTGGAGTGACAGTAATTCACCCCTCCACTTT
TRBV10-2	TRBJ1-2	NA	NA	CASSGDYGYTF	TGCGCCAGCAGTGGCGACTATGGCTACACCTTC
TRBV28	TRBJ1-2	NA	NA	CASSYMDGYTF	TGTGCCAGCAGTTACATGGATGGCTACACCTTC
TRBV7-8	TRBJ2-2	NA	NA	CASSPMVGGENTGELFF	TGTGCCAGCAGCCCCATGGTTGGCGGGGAGAACACCGGGGAGCTGTTTTTT
TRBV5-5	TRBJ2-1	NA	NA	CASSFYLRLASRNEQFF	TGTGCCAGCAGCTTTTATCTAAGGTTGGCTAGTCGCAATGAGCAGTTCTTC
TRBV2	TRBJ1-6	NA	NA	CASSEQGTFNSPLHF	TGTGCCAGCAGTGAACAGGGGACGTTTAATTCACCCCTCCACTTT
TRBV7-2	TRBJ2-1	NA	NA	CASSPAAYNEQFF	TGTGCCAGCAGCCCCGCGGCGTACAATGAGCAGTTCTTC
TRBV7-2	TRBJ1-1	NA	NA	CASSSRGVYFAEAFF	TGTGCCAGCAGCTCGCGGGGGGTTTATTTCGCTGAAGCTTTCTTT